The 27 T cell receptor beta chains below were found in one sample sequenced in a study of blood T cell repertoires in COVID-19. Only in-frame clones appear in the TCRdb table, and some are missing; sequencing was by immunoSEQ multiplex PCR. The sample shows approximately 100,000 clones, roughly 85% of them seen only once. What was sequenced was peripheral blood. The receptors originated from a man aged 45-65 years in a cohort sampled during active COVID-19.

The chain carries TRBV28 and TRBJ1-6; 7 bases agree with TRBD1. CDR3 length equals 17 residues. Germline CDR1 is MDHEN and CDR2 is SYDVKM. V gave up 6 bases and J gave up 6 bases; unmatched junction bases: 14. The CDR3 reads CASSPVEGAHLNSPLHF. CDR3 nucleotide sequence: TGTGCCAGCAGCCCGGTTGAGGGGGCCCACCTTAATTCACCCCTCCACTTT.

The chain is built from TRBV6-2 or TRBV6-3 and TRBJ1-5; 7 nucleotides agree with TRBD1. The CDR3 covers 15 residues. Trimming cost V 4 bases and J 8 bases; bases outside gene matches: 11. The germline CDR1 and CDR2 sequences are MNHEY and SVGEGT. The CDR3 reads CASSWTGLEKEPQHF. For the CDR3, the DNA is TGTGCCAGCAGTTGGACAGGCCTTGAAAAGGAGCCCCAGCATTTT.

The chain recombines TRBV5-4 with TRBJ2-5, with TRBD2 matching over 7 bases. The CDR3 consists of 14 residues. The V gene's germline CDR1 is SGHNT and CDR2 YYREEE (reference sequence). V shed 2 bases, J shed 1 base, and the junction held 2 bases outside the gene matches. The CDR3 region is CASSLAGTQETQYF. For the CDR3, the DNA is TGTGCCAGCAGCTTAGCGGGGACCCAAGAGACCCAGTACTTC.

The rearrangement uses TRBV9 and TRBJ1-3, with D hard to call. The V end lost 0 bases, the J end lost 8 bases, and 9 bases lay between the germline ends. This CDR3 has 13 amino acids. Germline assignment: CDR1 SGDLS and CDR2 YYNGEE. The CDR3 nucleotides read TGTGCCAGCAGCGTAGGTAACGGGGACACCATATATTTT. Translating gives CASSVGNGDTIYF. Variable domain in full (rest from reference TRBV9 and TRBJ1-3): DSGVTQTPKHLITATGQRVTLRCSPRSGDLSVYWYQQSLDQGLQFLIQYYNGEERAKGNILERFSAQQFPDLHSELNLSSLELGDSALYFCASSVGNGDTIYFGEGSWLTVV.

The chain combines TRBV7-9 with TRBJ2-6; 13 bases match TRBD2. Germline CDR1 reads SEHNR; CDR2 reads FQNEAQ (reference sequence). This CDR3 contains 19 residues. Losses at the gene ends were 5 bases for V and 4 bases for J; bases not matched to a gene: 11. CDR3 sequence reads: CASSAGTSGVPSGANVLTF. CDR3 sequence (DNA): TGTGCCAGCAGCGCCGGGACTAGCGGGGTACCGTCGGGGGCCAACGTCCTGACTTTC.

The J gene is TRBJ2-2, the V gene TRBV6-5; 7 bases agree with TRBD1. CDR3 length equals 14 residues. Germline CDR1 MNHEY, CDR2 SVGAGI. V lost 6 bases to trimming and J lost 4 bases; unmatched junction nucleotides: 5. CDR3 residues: CASRGNRGTGELFF. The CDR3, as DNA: TGTGCCAGCAGGGGCAACAGGGGCACCGGGGAGCTGTTTTTT.

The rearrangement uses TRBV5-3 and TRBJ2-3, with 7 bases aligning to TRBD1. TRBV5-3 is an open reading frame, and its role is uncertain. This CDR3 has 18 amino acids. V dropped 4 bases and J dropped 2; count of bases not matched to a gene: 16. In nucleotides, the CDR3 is TGTGCCAGAAGCCCCCTCTATTCCACAGGGGATTTCACAGATACGCAGTATTTT. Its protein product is CARSPLYSTGDFTDTQYF.

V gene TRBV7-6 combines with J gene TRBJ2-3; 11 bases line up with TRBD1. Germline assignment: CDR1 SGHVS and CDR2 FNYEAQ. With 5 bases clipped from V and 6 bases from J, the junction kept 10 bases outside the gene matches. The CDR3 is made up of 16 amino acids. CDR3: CASSPGGTGGLDTQYF. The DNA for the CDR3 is TGTGCCAGCAGCCCCGGCGGGACAGGGGGGTTGGATACGCAGTATTTT.

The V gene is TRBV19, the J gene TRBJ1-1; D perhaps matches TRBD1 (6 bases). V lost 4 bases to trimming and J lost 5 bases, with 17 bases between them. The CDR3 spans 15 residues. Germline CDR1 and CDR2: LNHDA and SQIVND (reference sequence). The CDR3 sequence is CASSTLGGLGTEAFF. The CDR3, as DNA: TGTGCCAGTAGTACCCTCGGGGGGCTCGGGACTGAAGCTTTCTTT.

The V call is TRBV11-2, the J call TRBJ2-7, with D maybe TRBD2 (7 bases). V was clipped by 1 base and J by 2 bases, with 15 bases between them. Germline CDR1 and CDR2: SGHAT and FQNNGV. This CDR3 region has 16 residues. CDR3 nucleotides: TGTGCCAGCAGCTTAGGACGGGGGGCTGCAGCCTACGAGCAGTACGTC. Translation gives CASSLGRGAAAYEQYV.

This CDR3 reads CASSGTGVTEAFF. CDR3 DNA: TGTGCCAGTAGTGGGACAGGGGTCACTGAAGCTTTCTTT. The gene calls are TRBV19 and TRBJ1-1; 10 nucleotides agree with TRBD1. The CDR3 has 13 residues. The junction had 1 base not matched to a gene; V was cut back by 5 bases and J by 4 bases. Germline CDR1 is LNHDA and CDR2 is SQIVND (reference sequence).

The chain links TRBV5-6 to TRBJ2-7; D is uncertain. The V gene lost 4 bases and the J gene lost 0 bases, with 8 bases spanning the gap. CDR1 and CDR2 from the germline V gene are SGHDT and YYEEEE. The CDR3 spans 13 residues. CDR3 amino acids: CASSPRSSYEQYF. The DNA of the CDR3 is TGTGCCAGCAGCCCGAGGAGCTCCTACGAGCAGTACTTC.

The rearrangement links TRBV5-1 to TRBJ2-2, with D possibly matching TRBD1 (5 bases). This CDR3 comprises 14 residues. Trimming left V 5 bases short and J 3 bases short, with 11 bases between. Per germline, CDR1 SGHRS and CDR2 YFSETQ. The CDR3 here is CASSGGHYTGELFF. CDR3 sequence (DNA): TGCGCCAGCAGTGGTGGACACTACACCGGGGAGCTGTTTTTT.

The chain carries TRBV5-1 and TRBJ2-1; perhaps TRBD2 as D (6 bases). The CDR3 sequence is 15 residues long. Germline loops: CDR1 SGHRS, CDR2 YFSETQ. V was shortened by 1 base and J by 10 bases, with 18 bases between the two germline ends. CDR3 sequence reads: CASSLNRGSLGEQFF. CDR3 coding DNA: TGCGCCAGCAGCTTGAATCGGGGGTCCCTGGGGGAGCAGTTCTTC. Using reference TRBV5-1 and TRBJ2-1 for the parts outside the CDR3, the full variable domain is KAGVTQTPRYLIKTRGQQVTLSCSPISGHRSVSWYQQTPGQGLQFLFEYFSETQRNKGNFPGRFSGRQFSNSRSEMNVSTLELGDSALYLCASSLNRGSLGEQFFGPGTRLTVL.

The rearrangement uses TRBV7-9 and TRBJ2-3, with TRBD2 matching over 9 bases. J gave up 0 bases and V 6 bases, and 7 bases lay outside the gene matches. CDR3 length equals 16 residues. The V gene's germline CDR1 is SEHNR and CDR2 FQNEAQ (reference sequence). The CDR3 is CASSSARGGSTDTQYF. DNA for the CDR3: TGTGCCAGCAGTTCCGCGCGGGGGGGAAGCACAGATACGCAGTATTTT.

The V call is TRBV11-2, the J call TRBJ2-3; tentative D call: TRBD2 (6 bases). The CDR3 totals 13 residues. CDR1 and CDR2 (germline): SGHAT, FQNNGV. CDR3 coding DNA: TGTGTTATCCGGGAGCATGGCACAGATACGCAGTATTTT. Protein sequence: CVIREHGTDTQYF. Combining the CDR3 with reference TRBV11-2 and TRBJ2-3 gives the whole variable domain EAGVAQSPRYKIIEKRQSVAFWCNPISGHATLYWYQQILGQGPKLLIQFQNNGVVDDSQLPKDRFSAERLKGVDSTLKIQPAKLEDSAVYLCVIREHGTDTQYFGPGTRLTVL.

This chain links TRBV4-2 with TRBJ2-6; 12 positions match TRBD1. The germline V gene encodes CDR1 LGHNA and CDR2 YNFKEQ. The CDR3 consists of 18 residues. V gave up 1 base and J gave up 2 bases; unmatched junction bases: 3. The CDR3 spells CASSQAGTGGAGANVLTF. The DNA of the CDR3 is TGTGCCAGCAGCCAAGCCGGGACAGGGGGCGCTGGGGCCAACGTCCTGACTTTC.

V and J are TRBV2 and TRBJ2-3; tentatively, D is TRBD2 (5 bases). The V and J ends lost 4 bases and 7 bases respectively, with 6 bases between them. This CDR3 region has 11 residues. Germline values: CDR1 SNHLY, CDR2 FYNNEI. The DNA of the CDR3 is TGTGCCAGCAGTGTGACTAATACGCAGTATTTT. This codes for CASSVTNTQYF.

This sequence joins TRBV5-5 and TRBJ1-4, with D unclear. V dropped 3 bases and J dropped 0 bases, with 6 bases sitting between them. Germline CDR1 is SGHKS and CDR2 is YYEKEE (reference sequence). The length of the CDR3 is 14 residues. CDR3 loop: CASSYSTTNEKLFF. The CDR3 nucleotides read TGTGCCAGCAGCTATAGTACAACTAATGAAAAACTGTTTTTT.

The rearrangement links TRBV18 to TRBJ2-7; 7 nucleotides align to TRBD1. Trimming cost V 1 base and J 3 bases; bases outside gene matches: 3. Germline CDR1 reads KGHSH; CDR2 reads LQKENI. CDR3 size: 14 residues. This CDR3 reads CASSPQPGGYEQYF. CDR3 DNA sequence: TGTGCCAGCTCACCACAACCAGGGGGCTACGAGCAGTACTTC. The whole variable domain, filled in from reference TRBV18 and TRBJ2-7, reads NAGVMQNPRHLVRRRGQEARLRCSPMKGHSHVYWYRQLPEEGLKFMVYLQKENIIDESGMPKERFSAEFPKEGPSILRIQQVVRGDSAAYFCASSPQPGGYEQYFGPGTRLTVT.

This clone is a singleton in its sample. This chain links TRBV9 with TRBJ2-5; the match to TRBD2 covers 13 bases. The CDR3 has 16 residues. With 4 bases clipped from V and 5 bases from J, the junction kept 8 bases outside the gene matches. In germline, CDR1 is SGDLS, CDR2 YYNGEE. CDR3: CASSPRLAGGGETQYF. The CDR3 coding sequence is TGTGCCAGCAGCCCCCGACTAGCGGGGGGTGGGGAGACCCAGTACTTC.

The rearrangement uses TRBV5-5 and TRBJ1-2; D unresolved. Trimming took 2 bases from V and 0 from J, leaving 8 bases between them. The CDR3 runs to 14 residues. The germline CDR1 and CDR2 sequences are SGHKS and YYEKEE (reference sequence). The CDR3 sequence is CASSLQSANYGYTF. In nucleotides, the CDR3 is TGTGCCAGCAGCTTACAAAGCGCTAACTATGGCTACACCTTC. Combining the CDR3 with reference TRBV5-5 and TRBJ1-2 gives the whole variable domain DAGVTQSPTHLIKTRGQQVTLRCSPISGHKSVSWYQQVLGQGPQFIFQYYEKEERGRGNFPDRFSARQFPNYSSELNVNALLLGDSALYLCASSLQSANYGYTFGSGTRLTVV.

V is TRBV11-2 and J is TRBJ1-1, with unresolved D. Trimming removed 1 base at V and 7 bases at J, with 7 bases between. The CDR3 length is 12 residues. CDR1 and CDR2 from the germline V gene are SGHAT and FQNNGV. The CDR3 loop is CASSLGVGEAFF. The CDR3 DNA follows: TGTGCCAGCAGCTTAGGAGTCGGTGAAGCTTTCTTT.

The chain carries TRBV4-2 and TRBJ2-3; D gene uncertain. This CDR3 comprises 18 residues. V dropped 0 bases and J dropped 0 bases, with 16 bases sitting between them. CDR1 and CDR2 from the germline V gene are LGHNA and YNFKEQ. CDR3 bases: TGTGCCAGCAGCCAAGATCCGTACTATGAGCCTAGCACAGATACGCAGTATTTT. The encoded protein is CASSQDPYYEPSTDTQYF.

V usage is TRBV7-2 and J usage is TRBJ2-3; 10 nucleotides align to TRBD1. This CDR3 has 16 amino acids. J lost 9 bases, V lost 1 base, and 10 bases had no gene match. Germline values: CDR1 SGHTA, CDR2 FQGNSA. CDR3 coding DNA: TGTGCCAGCAGCTTAGGCGGGACAGGGGTCTCAGGGACGCAGTATTTT. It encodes CASSLGGTGVSGTQYF.

The CDR3 DNA sequence: TGTGCCACCAGCGTGGGGGGGATAACGCAGTATTTT. Translation gives CATSVGGITQYF. The chain links TRBV27 to TRBJ2-3; the match to TRBD2 covers 7 bases. Germline CDR1 reads MNHEY; CDR2 reads SMNVEV (reference sequence). The CDR3 is 12 residues long. The V segment lost 10 bases and the J segment 9 bases; nucleotides outside the gene matches: 10.

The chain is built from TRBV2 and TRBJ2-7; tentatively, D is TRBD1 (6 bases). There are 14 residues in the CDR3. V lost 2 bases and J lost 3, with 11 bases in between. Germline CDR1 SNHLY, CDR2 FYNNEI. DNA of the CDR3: TGTGCCAGCAGTGAACAGGGGAAGTTCTACGAGCAGTACTTC. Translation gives CASSEQGKFYEQYF.